This T cell receptor (beta chain) emerged from a study of molecular identifiers for immune sequencing clone quantification. Study-wide results and caveats: Clones that had above 20 RNA copies took up over 99% of effector molecules but under 1% in naive cells.

CDR1 and CDR2 from the germline V gene are LNHDA and SQIVND (reference sequence). The CDR3 totals 13 residues. Methods described previously, with TCR primers listed, were used for bulk TCR libraries. Using its own MiXCR run on the PCR reads, TCRdb lists one record per CDR3 protein. The table has approximately 97,000 distinct CDR3 sequences, about 24% seen once; the top ten hold 0.85% to 1%. A word on this clonotype: Antigen unknown. A clone one base away is much larger, so this may be a read error.

RNA fractions of 10%, 30% or 50% and roughly 17,000 to 1,100,000 sorted cells were the source of naive CD8 libraries. Sorting defined naive CD8 T cells as CD8+CD4-CCR7+CD45RA+. Source material: naive CD8+ T cells from blood, with Jurkat cell RNA spiked in. Subset reported: FACS-sorted CD8+CD4-CCR7+CD45RA+ naive T cells. The source is a human donor in good health. Some libraries in this study had Jurkat cell RNA spiked in. The J gene is TRBJ1-1, the V gene TRBV19, with no clear D. This CDR3 is CASSMIKNTEALF. The CDR3 DNA is TGTGCCAGTAGTATGATTAAGAACACTGAAGCTCTCTTT.